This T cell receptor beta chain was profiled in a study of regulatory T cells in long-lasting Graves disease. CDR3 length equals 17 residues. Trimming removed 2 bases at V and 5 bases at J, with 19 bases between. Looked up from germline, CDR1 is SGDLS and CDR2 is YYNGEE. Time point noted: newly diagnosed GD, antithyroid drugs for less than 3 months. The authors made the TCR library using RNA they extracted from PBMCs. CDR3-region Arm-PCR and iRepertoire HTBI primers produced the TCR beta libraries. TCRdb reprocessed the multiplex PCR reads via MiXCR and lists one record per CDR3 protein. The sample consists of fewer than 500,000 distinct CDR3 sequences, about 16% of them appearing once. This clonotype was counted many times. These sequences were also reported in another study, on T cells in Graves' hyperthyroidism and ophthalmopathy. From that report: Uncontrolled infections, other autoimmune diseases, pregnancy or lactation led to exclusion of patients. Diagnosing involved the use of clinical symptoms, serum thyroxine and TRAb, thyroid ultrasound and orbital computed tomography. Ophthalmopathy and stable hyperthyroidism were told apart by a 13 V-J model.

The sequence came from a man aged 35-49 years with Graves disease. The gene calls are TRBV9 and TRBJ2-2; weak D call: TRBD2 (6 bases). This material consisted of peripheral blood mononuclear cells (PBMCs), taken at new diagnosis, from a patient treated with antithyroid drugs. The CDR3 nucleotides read TGTGCCAGCAGCGTTGATCCCAGGGCTAGCGAAACCGGGGAGCTGTTTTTT. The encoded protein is CASSVDPRASETGELFF.